This entry features one T cell receptor (beta chain) sequence. The antigen it recognizes is unknown. It has no much larger one-base neighbor in the sample; base qualities were not kept. From its cysteine to its phenylalanine, the CDR3 spans 14 amino acids. Only the CDR3 DNA is retained, 42 bases long and in frame from the first base. V sheds 0 bases and J sheds 8 bases, leaving 13 bases between their ends. Reading the germline V gene gives CDR1 MNHNS and CDR2 SASEGT. Sequencing instrument: Illumina HiSeq 2500. TCR beta libraries were prepared by quantitative 5'-RACE with molecular barcodes. The study's own analysis went as follows. A new computational method, built on a probabilistic model of VDJ rearrangement, was used to identify disease-linked TCR variants. TCRdb passed the public sequencing reads through fastp at Q25 and MiXCR, retaining productive beta sequences. Rows are combined by CDR3 protein, so each entry shows the most common genes and DNA. Here the V and J calls rest on TCRdb's processing, not on the authors' analysis. The sample contains around 90,000 distinct CDR3 sequences, 27% of them found a single time. The top ten clones comprise over 50% of the sample.

The data were obtained in a study of CD8 T cells in ankylosing spondylitis (dated by TCRdb to 2017 to 2019). Background for the entire study: T cell receptor beta repertoires were profiled in healthy donors and ankylosing spondylitis patients so that disease-linked TCR variants could be found. In total, the full study cohort was made up of 110 or so healthy donors and about two dozen ankylosing spondylitis patients. Peripheral blood was sampled, and synovial fluid was also collected from ankylosing spondylitis patients. Here is what the overall study found, with its caveats: Blood from ankylosing spondylitis patients appeared to be characterized by a TCR beta motif made up of fewer than ten highly homologous amino acid variants. Significant enrichment of the disease-linked clones was reported in matched synovial fluid samples from ankylosing spondylitis patients. Some motif variants were previously reported in synovial fluid and blood of reactive arthritis patients, suggesting common disease-initiation mechanisms. In peripheral blood, the disease-linked clones were found at relatively low frequencies and had a CD8+ phenotype.

Sequencing input: blood, either unsorted or a sorted T cell fraction (not recorded which). The chain uses TRBV6-1 and TRBJ1-2; the D segment cannot be called with confidence. The TCR was taken from a male donor with ankylosing spondylitis or in good health (not recorded which). In nucleotide form, the sequence is TGTGCCAGCAGTGAAGCGCCAGGCCGCGGGGGCTACACCTTC. Its translation reads: CASSEAPGRGGYTF.